The TCR beta chain described here comes from a study of CD8 T cells in ankylosing spondylitis. Notes on the study in general: Some of the motif variants had earlier been found in reactive arthritis patients' fluid and blood.

This clonotype was seen ten or more times. The antigen is not known. CDR1 and CDR2 (germline): DFQATT, SNEGSKA (reference sequence). V gave up 7 bases and J gave up 2 bases; unmatched junction bases: 7. This CDR3 has 15 residues. Libraries of TCR beta came from quantitative 5'-RACE with molecular barcodes. TCRdb reprocessed the 5' RACE reads via MiXCR and lists one record per CDR3 protein. Here the sample spans 200,000 to 300,000 distinct CDR3 sequences, approximately 9% being singletons. The chain is built from TRBV20-1 and TRBJ1-5; 11 bases align to TRBD1. The sequenced sample consisted of blood, either unsorted or a sorted T cell fraction (not recorded which). This clonotype originated in a male donor with ankylosing spondylitis or in good health (not recorded which). CDR3 DNA: TGCAGTGTCAGTCCGGGACAGGGGGGCAATCAGCCCCAGCATTTT. It is translated as CSVSPGQGGNQPQHF.